These 30 T cell receptor beta chains originate from one sample sequenced in a study of post-analysis software for immune sequencing data. Study-wide points: The study found TRBV5-6, TRBV5-1 and TRBV20-1 among a handful of TRBV segments more frequent in patients than controls.

The authors incorporated unique molecular identifiers into the TCR beta cDNA libraries. TCRdb analysed the PCR reads with MiXCR anew, one entry per CDR3 protein. The sample consists of hundreds of thousands of distinct CDR3 sequences, less than 45% of them appearing once. These TCRs are of unknown antigen specificity. The material sequenced was blood. The receptors were sampled from a girl between 10 and 17 years old with multiple sclerosis.

This clonotype was observed a few times. The rearrangement joins TRBV18 to TRBJ2-7; TRBD2 matches at 9 bases. The CDR3 loop spans 14 amino acids. The germline CDR1 and CDR2 sequences are KGHSH and LQKENI. The junction had 7 bases not matched to a gene; V was cut back by 5 bases and J by 5 bases. As DNA, the CDR3 is TGTGCCAGCTCATCCATAGCGGGAGTCAACGAGCAGTACTTC. Its protein product is CASSSIAGVNEQYF.

This clonotype was seen a few times. The chain recombines TRBV9 with TRBJ2-5; unclear D gene. Germline V gene data show CDR1 as SGDLS and CDR2 as YYNGEE. The CDR3 is made up of 13 amino acids. V dropped 3 bases and J dropped 5 bases, with 11 bases sitting between them. The CDR3 loop reads CASSEGLRETQYF. The CDR3 bases are TGTGCCAGCAGCGAGGGCCTGAGGGAGACCCAGTACTTC.

The chain couples TRBV24-1 to TRBJ2-1, with TRBD1 matching over 10 bases. CDR1 is KGHDR, CDR2 SFDVKD, per germline. CDR3 size: 15 residues. The ends lost 6 bases at V and 4 bases at J; junction bases unmatched: 5. CDR3 residues: CATSTRDRGYNEQFF. The CDR3 DNA reads TGTGCCACCAGTACCCGGGACAGGGGTTACAATGAGCAGTTCTTC.

This clonotype has more than one count but fewer than ten. The chain joins TRBV7-3 to TRBJ1-5; TRBD1 aligns across 8 bases. This CDR3 comprises 17 residues. Per the germline V gene, CDR1 is SGHTA and CDR2 is FQGTGA. Trimming took 2 bases from V and 2 from J; bases not matched to a gene: 8. The CDR3 protein is CASSLRDDRGGNQPQHF. CDR3 coding DNA: TGTGCCAGCAGCTTACGGGACGACAGGGGTGGCAATCAGCCCCAGCATTTT.

The chain couples TRBV7-9 to TRBJ2-1, with D possibly matching TRBD1 (6 bases). The germline V gene has CDR1 SEHNR and CDR2 FQNEAQ (reference sequence). The CDR3 loop spans 19 amino acids. With 0 bases removed from V and 0 bases from J, the gap between germline ends came to 18 bases. The CDR3: CASSLAYFPRGNSYNEQFF. The CDR3 nucleotides are TGTGCCAGCAGCTTAGCCTACTTCCCTAGGGGGAACTCCTACAATGAGCAGTTCTTC. Combining the CDR3 with reference TRBV7-9 and TRBJ2-1 gives the whole variable domain DTGVSQNPRHKITKRGQNVTFRCDPISEHNRLYWYRQTLGQGPEFLTYFQNEAQLEKSRLLSDRFSAERPKGSFSTLEIQRTEQGDSAMYLCASSLAYFPRGNSYNEQFFGPGTRLTVL.

The chain is built from TRBV5-1 and TRBJ1-1; D is uncertain. Between the trimmed V and J ends, which lost 4 bases and 1 base, there was a span of 11 bases. This CDR3 spans 14 amino acids. Germline CDR1 reads SGHRS; CDR2 reads YFSETQ. The CDR3 protein is CASSPIGENTEAFF. The CDR3 coding sequence is TGCGCCAGCAGCCCCATCGGAGAGAACACTGAAGCTTTCTTT.

This clonotype was observed a single time. This rearrangement joins TRBV10-2 to TRBJ1-1; 8 bases are shared with TRBD1. CDR1 is WSHSY and CDR2 is SAAADI in the germline V gene. This CDR3 comprises 15 residues. The CDR3 DNA reads as TGCGCGACCATTTCCCGGACAGGGACGAACACTGAAGCTTTCTTT. Protein sequence: CATISRTGTNTEAFF.

This clonotype was found a few times. The chain uses TRBV3-1 and TRBJ2-7, with 12 bases lining up with TRBD2. Looked up from germline, CDR1 is LGHDT and CDR2 is YNNKEL (reference sequence). CDR3 length equals 15 residues. V lost 2 bases and J lost 5; bases outside the gene matches: 4. The CDR3 here is CASSQRLAGGDEQYF. The DNA for the CDR3 is TGTGCCAGCAGCCAACGTCTAGCGGGAGGGGACGAGCAGTACTTC.

This clonotype was counted a few times. V gene TRBV11-2 combines with J gene TRBJ1-1, with D maybe TRBD1 (5 bases). This CDR3 spans 13 amino acids. Trimming removed 5 bases from V and 11 bases from J, with 18 bases in between. CDR1 is SGHAT, CDR2 FQNNGV, per germline. The chain's CDR3 is CASSPRVRAGAFF. The CDR3 DNA follows: TGTGCCAGCAGCCCGCGGGTACGAGCAGGGGCTTTCTTT.

The rearrangement uses TRBV20-1 and TRBJ2-5; no firm D call. The CDR3 is made up of 13 amino acids. The V gene's germline CDR1 is DFQATT and CDR2 SNEGSKA (reference sequence). Trimming stripped 1 base from V and 0 bases from J, with 6 bases between. The chain's CDR3 is CSARGANQETQYF. The CDR3 coding sequence is TGCAGTGCTAGAGGGGCTAACCAAGAGACCCAGTACTTC.

This chain links TRBV11-2 with TRBJ1-2; 7 nucleotides line up with TRBD1. With V trimmed by 2 bases and J by 5 bases, 11 bases remained unmatched. The CDR3 covers 16 residues. Germline V gives CDR1 SGHAT, CDR2 FQNNGV. CDR3 sequence reads: CASSLKTGAQGYGYTF. CDR3 bases: TGTGCCAGCAGCTTAAAAACAGGGGCCCAAGGGTATGGCTACACCTTC. Looking up the rest from reference TRBV11-2 and TRBJ1-2 gives the full variable domain: EAGVAQSPRYKIIEKRQSVAFWCNPISGHATLYWYQQILGQGPKLLIQFQNNGVVDDSQLPKDRFSAERLKGVDSTLKIQPAKLEDSAVYLCASSLKTGAQGYGYTFGSGTRLTVV.

The chain employs TRBV20-1 and TRBJ2-5, with 8 nucleotides matching TRBD2. V trimming: 6 bases; J trimming: 7 bases; junction bases outside the gene matches: 22. Germline CDR1 DFQATT, CDR2 SNEGSKA (reference sequence). The CDR3 is 17 residues long. CDR3 region: CSARGILAGGSWATQYF. Written as DNA, the CDR3 is TGCAGTGCCCGAGGCATCCTCGCGGGAGGCTCCTGGGCGACCCAGTACTTC.

The sample holds a few counts of this clonotype. The chain recombines TRBV20-1 with TRBJ2-3, with TRBD2 as a possible D gene (6 bases). CDR3 size: 14 residues. With 3 bases removed from V and 0 bases from J, the gap between germline ends came to 10 bases. The germline V gene encodes CDR1 DFQATT and CDR2 SNEGSKA (reference sequence). CDR3: CSARGLSSTDTQYF. The CDR3 nucleotides read TGCAGTGCTAGGGGACTTTCCAGCACAGATACGCAGTATTTT.

This chain links TRBV28 with TRBJ2-5; 9 bases agree with TRBD2. V was pared by 4 bases and J by 2 bases, with 5 bases of the junction left unmatched. Germline CDR1 reads MDHEN; CDR2 reads SYDVKM. The CDR3 covers 15 residues. CDR3 region: CASSSGTSRQETQYF. In DNA form, the CDR3 reads TGTGCCAGCAGTTCCGGGACTAGCCGGCAAGAGACCCAGTACTTC.

This clonotype occurred a few times. This rearrangement joins TRBV14 to TRBJ2-1, with TRBD1 identical over 8 bases. CDR3 length: 17 amino acids. Germline values: CDR1 SGHDN, CDR2 FVKESK. The V gene end was trimmed by 3 bases and the J gene end by 4 bases; junction bases not matched to a gene: 11. CDR3 protein: CASSHDDRDRLYNEQFF. For the CDR3, the DNA is TGTGCCAGCAGCCATGACGACCGGGACAGGCTTTACAATGAGCAGTTCTTC.

Many counts were recorded for this clonotype. The rearrangement joins TRBV28 to TRBJ1-5; 12 nucleotides match TRBD1. The CDR3 extends over 18 amino acids. CDR1 MDHEN and CDR2 SYDVKM come from the germline V gene. The V and J ends lost 7 bases and 0 bases, in that order; junction bases with no gene match: 10. The CDR3 spells CASTARDRGRISNQPQHF. In nucleotides, the CDR3 is TGTGCCAGCACCGCCCGGGACAGGGGGCGCATTAGCAATCAGCCCCAGCATTTT.

CDR3 in DNA: TGCAGTGCTAGGGAGCGGGGAGACTACGAGCAGTACTTC. Protein: CSARERGDYEQYF. The gene calls are TRBV20-1 and TRBJ2-4; 7 positions match TRBD2. The J call is uncertain, as TRBJ2-7 better fits the DNA end. There are 13 residues in the CDR3. CDR1 DFQATT and CDR2 SNEGSKA come from the germline V gene (reference sequence).

This clonotype has just a few counts. V gene TRBV20-1 combines with J gene TRBJ2-4; 8 bases agree with TRBD1. Trimming at V came to 3 bases and at J to 10 bases, leaving 14 bases not matched to a gene. Germline-derived CDR1 and CDR2 are DFQATT and SNEGSKA (reference sequence). This CDR3 region has 15 residues. The CDR3, as DNA: TGCAGTGCTAGTGTCCCAGGGGGCTGGGGGGCTATTCAGTACTTC. This codes for CSASVPGGWGAIQYF.

The chain couples TRBV24-1 to TRBJ2-7; D is uncertain. The CDR3 covers 10 residues. In germline, CDR1 is KGHDR, CDR2 SFDVKD. Deletions cut 12 bases from V and 7 bases from J, with 12 bases between. CDR3 sequence: CAVDIGEQYF. DNA for the CDR3: TGTGCCGTAGACATCGGGGAGCAGTACTTC.

This clonotype was recorded a few times. The chain joins TRBV6-5 to TRBJ2-7; D call uncertain. Trimming left V 0 bases short and J 5 bases short, with 5 bases between. This CDR3 comprises 12 residues. Germline lookup yields CDR1 MNHEY and CDR2 SVGAGI. The CDR3 loop is CASSYSADEQYF. The CDR3 DNA sequence: TGTGCCAGCAGTTACTCCGCCGACGAGCAGTACTTC.

The chain uses TRBV2 and TRBJ2-7; D possibly corresponds to TRBD2 (6 bases). CDR3 length: 14 residues. V was clipped by 8 bases and J by 7 bases, with 21 bases between them. Germline lookup yields CDR1 SNHLY and CDR2 FYNNEI. CDR3 region: CASRLSGSGGEQYF. DNA for the CDR3: TGTGCCAGCCGCTTATCGGGGTCCGGGGGTGAGCAGTACTTC.

This chain connects TRBV29-1 to TRBJ2-7, with D unclear. This CDR3 is 14 amino acids long. The ends were cut back, 4 bases at V and 1 base at J, with 14 bases in the middle. The V gene's germline CDR1 is SQVTM and CDR2 ANQGSEA. The CDR3 loop reads CSVAAYAQSYEQYF. As DNA, the CDR3 is TGCAGCGTTGCTGCGTATGCCCAGTCCTACGAGCAGTACTTC.

The V and J genes are TRBV15 and TRBJ1-5; no firm D call. Trimming cost V 4 bases and J 1 base, with 5 bases left between them. This CDR3 is 13 amino acids long. Germline V gene sequence: CDR1 LNHNV, CDR2 YYDKDF (reference sequence). The CDR3 region has the DNA TGTGCCACCAGCATAGGGAGCAATCAGCCCCAGCATTTT. Its protein product is CATSIGSNQPQHF.

The chain has TRBV9 and TRBJ1-4; no reliable D call. CDR1 is SGDLS, CDR2 YYNGEE, per germline. CDR3 size: 14 residues. Trimming pared 0 bases from V and 8 bases from J, leaving 11 bases between. For the CDR3, the DNA is TGTGCCAGCAGCGTAGGGCCGGAGAACGAAAAACTGTTTTTT. It translates to CASSVGPENEKLFF.

There are a few counts of this clonotype. The rearrangement uses TRBV12-3 or TRBV12-4 and TRBJ2-5; 8 bases are a match to TRBD1. V gave up 6 bases and J gave up 5 bases; unmatched junction bases: 8. This CDR3 region has 14 residues. CDR3 bases: TGTGCCAGCAGCTTCCGGACAGGGTCGGAGACCCAGTACTTC. It yields the protein CASSFRTGSETQYF.

J is TRBJ1-2 and V is TRBV29-1; 8 bases match TRBD1. Trimming at V came to 6 bases and at J to 5 bases, leaving 11 bases not matched to a gene. This CDR3 is 14 amino acids long. Germline V lookup: CDR1 SQVTM, CDR2 ANQGSEA. CDR3 in amino acids: CSVDKETGAYGYTF. Here the CDR3 DNA reads TGCAGCGTGGACAAAGAGACAGGGGCTTATGGCTACACCTTC.

The table lists this clonotype with a few counts. The chain uses TRBV6-5 and TRBJ2-1, with a possible D match to TRBD2 (6 bases). Per germline, CDR1 MNHEY and CDR2 SVGAGI. The CDR3 is made up of 14 amino acids. V lost 7 bases and J lost 4, with 14 bases in between. The CDR3 sequence: CASKRTGVYNEQFF. The DNA for the CDR3 is TGTGCCAGCAAGCGGACGGGGGTTTACAATGAGCAGTTCTTC.

The CDR3 DNA reads TGCAGTGCTCCGACTCTAGCGGGAGAAGAGACCCAGTACTTC. Encoded protein: CSAPTLAGEETQYF. This chain links TRBV20-1 with TRBJ2-5; 10 positions match TRBD2. This CDR3 is built from 14 residues. Per germline, CDR1 DFQATT and CDR2 SNEGSKA (reference sequence). The V and J ends lost 5 bases and 3 bases, in that order; junction bases with no gene match: 6.

This clonotype was detected only a few times. The J gene is TRBJ2-7, the V gene TRBV4-2, with TRBD2 as a possible D gene (5 bases). Per germline, CDR1 LGHNA and CDR2 YNFKEQ. V was clipped by 0 bases and J by 2 bases, with 11 bases between them. This CDR3 has 15 residues. CDR3 amino acids: CASSQDEGPTYEQYF. CDR3 nucleotide sequence: TGTGCCAGCAGCCAAGATGAGGGCCCTACCTACGAGCAGTACTTC.

The chain combines TRBV5-1 with TRBJ1-2; unclear D gene. V lost 2 bases and J 8 bases, leaving 19 bases between the germline ends. This CDR3 has 15 amino acids. The germline V gene has CDR1 SGHRS and CDR2 YFSETQ. CDR3 bases: TGCGCCAGCAGCTTCCCCCGGGAGGGTACCGGCGGCTACACCTTC. Translating gives CASSFPREGTGGYTF. Looking up the rest from reference TRBV5-1 and TRBJ1-2 gives the full variable domain: KAGVTQTPRYLIKTRGQQVTLSCSPISGHRSVSWYQQTPGQGLQFLFEYFSETQRNKGNFPGRFSGRQFSNSRSEMNVSTLELGDSALYLCASSFPREGTGGYTFGSGTRLTVV.